The 19 T cell receptor beta chains below all came from one sample that was sequenced in a study of molecular identifiers for immune sequencing clone quantification. TCRdb independently ran MiXCR on the PCR reads; one entry per CDR3 protein. The sample has 60,000 to 80,000 distinct CDR3 sequences, around a sixth seen once. Sequencing input: naive CD8+ T cells from blood, with Jurkat cell RNA spiked in. Subset in this sample: FACS-sorted CD8+CD4-CCR7+CD45RA+ naive T cells. The receptor set was obtained from a human donor in good health. Some libraries in this study had Jurkat cell RNA spiked in.

This clonotype was observed at least ten times. The genes are TRBV4-2 and TRBJ2-4; possibly TRBD1 for D (5 bases). This CDR3 region has 15 residues. Germline V gene lookup returns CDR1 LGHNA and CDR2 YNFKEQ. V lost 4 bases and J lost 1, with 11 bases in between. This CDR3 is CASSLLDSAKNIQYF. In DNA, the CDR3 is TGTGCCAGCAGCCTACTTGACAGCGCCAAAAACATTCAGTACTTC.

This clonotype occurred many times. The rearrangement links TRBV11-3 to TRBJ2-3; D remains ambiguous. Trimming shortened V by 4 bases and J by 5 bases, and 4 bases separated the two germline ends. This CDR3 contains 11 residues. From germline, CDR1 is SGHNT and CDR2 YENEEA. The DNA for the CDR3 is TGTGCCAGCAGCTACGTAGATACGCAGTATTTT. It translates to CASSYVDTQYF.

Ten or more counts support this clonotype. This chain links TRBV5-3 with TRBJ2-3; D might be TRBD1 (7 bases). Being an ORF, TRBV5-3 has a function that is uncertain. The V end was cut by 4 bases, the J end by 3 bases, with 30 bases between. The CDR3 has 20 amino acids. In nucleotides, the CDR3 is TGTGCCAGAAGCATCGGGACAGACCGGTGCACGGAGGGAATTACAGATACGCAGTATTTT. It specifies CARSIGTDRCTEGITDTQYF.

The V call is TRBV30, the J call TRBJ2-2; D possibly corresponds to TRBD1 (6 bases). The CDR3 sequence is 13 residues long. The germline V gene has CDR1 GTSNPN and CDR2 SVGIG (reference sequence). V lost 2 bases and J 6 bases, leaving 10 bases between the germline ends. The CDR3 DNA reads as TGTGCCTGGAGTTCACAGGGTTCCGGGGAGCTGTTTTTT. Amino acids: CAWSSQGSGELFF.

This clonotype was recorded many times. This chain links TRBV5-4 with TRBJ2-5; D uncertain. CDR1 SGHNT and CDR2 YYREEE come from the germline V gene (reference sequence). This CDR3 spans 16 amino acids. V was pared by 0 bases and J by 2 bases, with 14 bases between. CDR3 sequence (DNA): TGTGCCAGCAGCTTGGTTCTGGTCCTAACGCAAGAGACCCAGTACTTC. It codes for CASSLVLVLTQETQYF.

At least ten counts were recorded for this clonotype. The chain is built from TRBV5-5 and TRBJ1-4; D remains ambiguous. V lost 1 base and J 5 bases, leaving 12 bases between the germline ends. The germline CDR1 and CDR2 sequences are SGHKS and YYEKEE (reference sequence). The CDR3 length is 15 residues. This CDR3 reads CASSLLGGPNEKLFF. The DNA of the CDR3 is TGTGCCAGCAGCTTGCTAGGTGGCCCAAATGAAAAACTGTTTTTT.

In this sample, this clonotype turned up many times. The chain has TRBV9 and TRBJ2-3; D possibly matches TRBD1 or TRBD2 (5 bases each). Germline CDR1 reads SGDLS; CDR2 reads YYNGEE. The CDR3 runs to 16 residues. Between the trimmed V and J ends, which lost 4 bases and 4 bases, there was a span of 19 bases. CDR3 sequence: CASSPRQKLGADTQYF. In nucleotides, the CDR3 is TGTGCCAGCAGCCCTCGACAGAAGTTGGGGGCAGATACGCAGTATTTT.

This clonotype has more than one count but fewer than ten. This may arise from a read error, as a much more abundant clone is one base away. The chain links TRBV7-2 to TRBJ2-1; D call uncertain. The CDR3 is 14 amino acids. The germline V gene encodes CDR1 SGHTA and CDR2 FQGNSA. In DNA form, the CDR3 reads TGTGCCAGCAGCTTAGGAGGCCCCTACAGTGAGCAGTTCTTC. Residues: CASSLGGPYSEQFF.

Of note for this clonotype: This may be a read error: a much more frequent sequence differs by one nucleotide. This sequence joins TRBV12-3 or TRBV12-4 and TRBJ2-4; 8 bases align to TRBD2. The V and J ends lost 3 bases and 5 bases, in that order; junction bases with no gene match: 12. The CDR3 loop spans 17 amino acids. The CDR3 is CASSLHPVAGGENIQYF. CDR3 DNA sequence: TGTGCCAGCAGTTTGCACCCGGTGGCGGGAGGCGAAAACATTCAGTACTTC.

In its sample, this clonotype was seen a few times. The junction departs from the called germline gene at one end, perhaps through a read error. This chain joins TRBV3-1 and TRBJ2-1, with 8 positions matching TRBD2. This CDR3 has 15 residues. Germline values: CDR1 LGHDT, CDR2 YNNKEL (reference sequence). CDR3: CASSQIAGGYNGQFF. Written as DNA, the CDR3 is TGTGCCAGCAGCCAAATTGCGGGAGGCTACAATGGGCAGTTCTTC.

This clonotype was counted between two and nine times. CDR3 in amino acids: CASSWAGQGYEQYF. The CDR3 DNA follows: TGTGCCAGTAGTTGGGCTGGACAGGGGTACGAGCAGTACTTC. J is TRBJ2-7 and V is TRBV19, with 9 bases identical to TRBD1. Germline V gene lookup returns CDR1 LNHDA and CDR2 SQIVND (reference sequence). Unmatched junction bases numbered 6, after V lost 5 bases and J lost 4 bases. The CDR3 totals 14 residues. The entire variable domain, with the rest obtained from reference TRBV19 and TRBJ2-7, is as follows: DGGITQSPKYLFRKEGQNVTLSCEQNLNHDAMYWYRQDPGQGLRLIYYSQIVNDFQKGDIAEGYSVSREKKESFPLTVTSAQKNPTAFYLCASSWAGQGYEQYFGPGTRLTVT.

This clonotype was counted ten times or more. The chain's CDR3 is CASSLAILAGYEQYF. For the CDR3, the DNA is TGTGCCAGCAGCTTAGCGATTCTAGCTGGATACGAGCAGTACTTC. The rearrangement links TRBV7-8 to TRBJ2-7, with a tentative D call TRBD2 (5 bases). CDR1 is SGHVS and CDR2 is FQNEAQ in the germline V gene. CDR3 length equals 15 residues. Trimming left V 0 bases short and J 4 bases short, with 13 bases between.

This clonotype was counted only a few times. Because the CDR3 is missing its conserved closing phenylalanine or tryptophan, this is likely a read error. The rearrangement joins TRBV3-1 to TRBJ2-1; 8 nucleotides match TRBD2. This CDR3 has 19 amino acids. V dropped 0 bases and J dropped 0; count of bases not matched to a gene: 10. Per the germline V gene, CDR1 is LGHDT and CDR2 is YNNKEL (reference sequence). The CDR3 region has the DNA TGTGCCAGCAGCCAAGATACGGCGCGGGAGGAGAGCTCCTACAATGAGCAGTTCCTC. It codes for CASSQDTAREESSYNEQFL.

Worth noting for this clonotype: A much larger clone is a single base away; this may be a read error. The CDR3 DNA is TGTGCCAGCACGCCCTCCGTAAGGGGAGATAGCAATCAGCCCCGGCATTTT. Residues: CASTPSVRGDSNQPRHF. This sequence joins TRBV21-1 and TRBJ1-5. TRBV21-1 is given as a pseudogene. This CDR3 region has 17 residues.

This chain links TRBV28 with TRBJ1-2; D is unresolved. Germline-derived CDR1 and CDR2 are MDHEN and SYDVKM. V lost 5 bases, J lost 5 bases, and 12 bases lay in between. CDR3 length: 13 amino acids. The CDR3 DNA is TGTGCCAGCAGTCTCCGGACGGGATATGGCTACACCTTC. Translation: CASSLRTGYGYTF.

With regard to this clonotype: Possible read error: a much larger clone is one base away. This chain connects TRBV2 to TRBJ1-2; D perhaps matches TRBD1 (5 bases). This CDR3 region has 14 residues. The germline CDR1 and CDR2 sequences are SNHLY and FYNNEI. DNA of the CDR3: TGTGCCGGCAGTGCCGGGGCAATGGACTATGGCTACACCTTC. It specifies CAGSAGAMDYGYTF.

Notes on this clonotype: At one of its ends the junction is not consistent with the germline gene, which may arise from a read error. The chain combines TRBV12-3 or TRBV12-4 with TRBJ1-3; 10 bases agree with TRBD1. This CDR3 region has 15 residues. The CDR3, as DNA: TGTGCCAGCAGGGGGACAGGGGTTAGTGGAACCACCATATATTTT. Translation: CASRGTGVSGTTIYF.

To note about this clonotype: A read error may explain this, as a much larger clone is one base away. The chain combines TRBV28 with TRBJ2-1; the D gene is possibly TRBD1 (8 bases). Germline V gene lookup returns CDR1 MDHEN and CDR2 SYDVKM. V was shortened by 8 bases and J by 4 bases, with 12 bases between the two germline ends. This CDR3 has 13 residues. CDR3 sequence (DNA): TGTGCCAGCGGGGGGGACAGGTACAATGAGCAGTTCTTC. It encodes CASGGDRYNEQFF.

As for this clonotype: An end of the junction differs from the germline gene, which may be a read error. This rearrangement joins TRBV6-2 or TRBV6-3 to TRBJ2-1, with TRBD2 matching 8 bases. Per germline, CDR1 MNHEY and CDR2 SVGEGT. CDR3 length: 16 amino acids. The CDR3 nucleotides read TGTGCCAGCAGTTATGGTTCGGGAGGGCCTGCCAATGAGCAGTCCTTC. Its translation: CASSYGSGGPANEQSF.